One and the same sample provided the 2 T cell receptor beta chains below, sequenced in a study of shared clonotypes between healthy human individuals. The assay was immunoSEQ multiplex PCR, and TCRdb's table has in-frame clones only and misses some. The sample shows about 1.1 million clones, more than 75% of them seen only once. Sequencing input: memory CD4+ T cells from PBMCs. Indicated subset: CD45RA-negative fraction. These receptors were taken from a man aged 18 to 29 in good health. Some clones in this sample may be carry-over from other donors' samples.

The CDR3 region has the DNA TGTGCCAGCAGCGCCTGGGGGCGAGACACTGAAGCTTTCTTT. Encoded protein: CASSAWGRDTEAFF. The chain combines TRBV6-6 with TRBJ1-1; possibly TRBD1 for D (6 bases). V dropped 6 bases and J dropped 3 bases, with 14 bases sitting between them. This CDR3 is built from 14 residues. Per the germline V gene, CDR1 is MNHNY and CDR2 is SVGAGI (reference sequence).

On this clone: Other DNA sequences of this sample code for an identical CDR3. The chain uses TRBV2 and TRBJ1-4; unclear D gene. CDR3 size: 13 residues. Trimming shortened V by 4 bases and J by 1 base, and 4 bases separated the two germline ends. Germline loops: CDR1 SNHLY, CDR2 FYNNEI. CDR3 in DNA: TGTGCCAGCAGTGTGAGAACTAATGAAAAACTGTTTTTT. Protein product: CASSVRTNEKLFF.